The 28 T cell receptor beta chains below come from one sample, sequenced in a study. Some clones are missing from TCRdb's copy, which holds only in-frame ones; the method was immunoSEQ multiplex PCR. The sample consists of tens of thousands of clones, approximately 92% of them appearing once. Input material: PBMCs. These receptors all stem from a man in his forties with rheumatoid arthritis.

The DNA of the CDR3 is TGTGCCAGTAAGCGAACAGGAGACAATGAGCAGTTCTTC. Amino acid sequence: CASKRTGDNEQFF. The chain joins TRBV19 to TRBJ2-1, with D perhaps matching TRBD1 (5 bases). Germline V CDR1 and CDR2: LNHDA, SQIVND (reference sequence). CDR3 length: 13 residues. V was cut by 7 bases and J by 5 bases, with 12 bases left in between.

The V and J genes are TRBV25-1 and TRBJ2-7; TRBD2 might be the D (5 bases). There are 11 residues in the CDR3. V lost 3 bases to trimming and J lost 7 bases, with 7 bases between them. Germline V gene lookup returns CDR1 MGHDK and CDR2 SYGVNS. The CDR3 here is CASSDQREQYF. CDR3 bases: TGTGCCAGCAGTGACCAGCGGGAGCAGTACTTC.

This clone turned up a few times. The chain links TRBV2 to TRBJ1-5, with 8 bases matching TRBD1. This CDR3 has 15 residues. Germline V gene lookup returns CDR1 SNHLY and CDR2 FYNNEI. After removal of 6 bases from V and 4 bases from J, the junction contained 8 bases not matched to a gene. CDR3 DNA sequence: TGTGCCAGCAGGTCGGACAGGGTAGGTAATCAGCCCCAGCATTTT. This gives the protein CASRSDRVGNQPQHF. The variable domain in full, completed from reference TRBV2 and TRBJ1-5, reads EPEVTQTPSHQVTQMGQEVILRCVPISNHLYFYWYRQILGQKVEFLVSFYNNEISEKSEIFDDQFSVERPDGSNFTLKIRSTKLEDSAMYFCASRSDRVGNQPQHFGDGTRLSIL.

This sequence joins TRBV19 and TRBJ2-3, with TRBD2 identical over 11 bases. V dropped 5 bases and J dropped 1; count of bases not matched to a gene: 5. The CDR3 runs to 16 residues. CDR1 is LNHDA and CDR2 is SQIVND in the germline V gene (reference sequence). As DNA, the CDR3 is TGTGCCAGTAGTCTCCAACTAGCGGGGGGCACAGATACGCAGTATTTT. It encodes CASSLQLAGGTDTQYF.

The chain joins TRBV4-3 to TRBJ2-6, with 11 bases that match TRBD1. The V segment lost 1 base and the J segment 3 bases; nucleotides outside the gene matches: 14. CDR3 length: 21 residues. The germline gives CDR1 LGHNA, CDR2 YSLEER. CDR3 residues: CASSQVGQGDDKKGGANVLTF. The CDR3, as DNA: TGCGCCAGCAGCCAAGTGGGACAGGGGGATGATAAAAAGGGTGGGGCCAACGTCCTGACTTTC.

V and J are TRBV30 and TRBJ1-3; 8 positions match TRBD1. This CDR3 has 14 amino acids. Trimming took 5 bases from V and 4 from J; bases not matched to a gene: 7. Germline values: CDR1 GTSNPN, CDR2 SVGIG (reference sequence). The CDR3 sequence: CAWDRGMAGNTIYF. The DNA for the CDR3 is TGTGCCTGGGACAGGGGAATGGCCGGAAACACCATATATTTT.

Concerning this clone: The junction departs from germline at one end; a sequencing error may be responsible. The V and J genes are TRBV2 and TRBJ1-4, with D possibly being TRBD1 (6 bases). The CDR3 sequence is 14 residues long. CDR1 is SNHLY, CDR2 FYNNEI, per germline. The CDR3 sequence is CASREGQTNEKLFF. CDR3 DNA sequence: TGTGCCAGCAGAGAAGGACAGACAAATGAAAAACTGTTTTTT.

The genes are TRBV7-9 and TRBJ1-1; TRBD1 is a possible D gene (6 bases). Germline lookup yields CDR1 SEHNR and CDR2 FQNEAQ (reference sequence). The CDR3 runs 14 residues. Trimming stripped 5 bases from V and 1 base from J, with 11 bases between. The DNA of the CDR3 is TGTGCCAGCAGCCTTCGACAGGAGAACACTGAAGCTTTCTTT. Amino acids: CASSLRQENTEAFF.

The gene calls are TRBV12-5 and TRBJ1-5; D gene uncertain. The germline V gene encodes CDR1 LGHNT and CDR2 FRNRAP. V dropped 5 bases and J dropped 2 bases, with 7 bases sitting between them. The CDR3 is 13 residues long. CDR3 loop: CASGRGGNQPQHF. CDR3 nucleotide sequence: TGTGCTAGTGGTCGGGGAGGCAATCAGCCCCAGCATTTT.

The chain employs TRBV5-1 and TRBJ2-5; possibly TRBD2 for D (6 bases). Trimming cost V 4 bases and J 3 bases, with 10 bases left between them. Per the germline V gene, CDR1 is SGHRS and CDR2 is YFSETQ. There are 13 residues in the CDR3. The CDR3 nucleotides are TGCGCCAGCAGCCCGCCGGGAGAAGAGACCCAGTACTTC. Its translation is CASSPPGEETQYF.

This rearrangement joins TRBV24-1 to TRBJ2-1; 13 nucleotides agree with TRBD2. V lost 4 bases, J lost 2 bases, and 4 bases stayed unmatched. CDR3 size: 17 residues. Germline V CDR1 and CDR2: KGHDR, SFDVKD. CDR3 in amino acids: CATSEHGTSGAYNEQFF. The CDR3 DNA is TGTGCCACCAGTGAACACGGGACTAGCGGGGCCTACAATGAGCAGTTCTTC.

The V call is TRBV11-2, the J call TRBJ1-1, with D possibly matching TRBD1 (5 bases). The length of the CDR3 is 17 residues. Trimming removed 1 base at V and 1 base at J, with 16 bases between. Per the germline V gene, CDR1 is SGHAT and CDR2 is FQNNGV. The CDR3 sequence is CASSLARVGGANTEAFF. In nucleotides, the CDR3 is TGTGCCAGCAGCTTAGCGAGGGTTGGAGGGGCGAACACTGAAGCTTTCTTT.

The chain recombines TRBV2 with TRBJ1-2; 10 bases map to TRBD1. Germline V lookup: CDR1 SNHLY, CDR2 FYNNEI. The CDR3 covers 13 residues. After removal of 10 bases from V and 6 bases from J, the junction contained 8 bases not matched to a gene. The CDR3, as DNA: TGTGCCACTCTCCGGGACAGGGGTGATGGCTACACCTTC. Residues: CATLRDRGDGYTF.

The chain links TRBV10-3 to TRBJ1-5; D perhaps matches TRBD1 (5 bases). The CDR3 contains 13 residues. Germline V gives CDR1 ENHRY, CDR2 SYGVKD. The V gene lost 3 bases and the J gene lost 7 bases, with 10 bases spanning the gap. As DNA, the CDR3 is TGTGCCATCAGTGACAGGGACGAGCAGCCCCAGCATTTT. It codes for CAISDRDEQPQHF.

This clone was seen more than once but under ten times. V gene TRBV28 combines with J gene TRBJ1-5; perhaps TRBD1 as D (5 bases). The V end was cut by 7 bases, the J end by 1 base, with 17 bases between. The germline V gene has CDR1 MDHEN and CDR2 SYDVKM. CDR3 length equals 16 residues. CDR3 sequence: CASTLNGGGSNQPQHF. Here the CDR3 DNA reads TGTGCCAGCACCCTCAACGGGGGGGGGAGCAATCAGCCCCAGCATTTT.

This clone came up a few times. The gene calls are TRBV25-1 and TRBJ2-3, with unresolved D. Germline V gene lookup returns CDR1 MGHDK and CDR2 SYGVNS. The CDR3 has 18 amino acids. With 3 bases removed from V and 2 bases from J, the gap between germline ends came to 21 bases. CDR3 in amino acids: CASSDCPLGRNHTDTQYF. CDR3 DNA: TGTGCCAGCAGTGATTGTCCCCTAGGCAGGAACCACACAGATACGCAGTATTTT.

The genes are TRBV6-1 and TRBJ2-2, with D uncertain. This CDR3 has 14 amino acids. The germline V and J ends were trimmed by 2 bases and 1 base, with 5 bases remaining between them. CDR1 MNHNS and CDR2 SASEGT come from the germline V gene. CDR3 protein: CASSEIRNTGELFF. DNA for the CDR3: TGTGCCAGCAGTGAAATCCGGAACACCGGGGAGCTGTTTTTT.

This rearrangement joins TRBV20-1 to TRBJ2-7; TRBD1 matches 7 bases. The CDR3 runs to 10 residues. The germline CDR1 and CDR2 sequences are DFQATT and SNEGSKA (reference sequence). V was clipped by 7 bases and J by 4 bases; unmatched bases: 1. As DNA, the CDR3 is TGCAGTGTACAGGGGTACGAGCAGTACTTC. Protein sequence: CSVQGYEQYF.

V usage is TRBV20-1 and J usage is TRBJ1-5; D gene uncertain. The length of the CDR3 is 15 residues. Trimming removed 3 bases from V and 7 bases from J, with 19 bases in between. The V gene's germline CDR1 is DFQATT and CDR2 SNEGSKA (reference sequence). The CDR3: CSASWSGRVGQPQHF. The CDR3 nucleotides are TGCAGTGCTAGTTGGAGTGGGAGGGTTGGACAGCCCCAGCATTTT.

CDR3 loop: CASSPGGGFGEAFF. For the CDR3, the DNA is TGTGCCAGCAGCCCTGGGGGGGGGTTTGGTGAAGCTTTCTTT. The rearrangement joins TRBV7-2 to TRBJ1-1, with D maybe TRBD1 (5 bases). This CDR3 comprises 14 residues. V was trimmed by 5 bases and J by 7 bases, leaving 17 bases between them. Germline CDR1 is SGHTA and CDR2 is FQGNSA.

The rearrangement joins TRBV19 to TRBJ2-5; D might be TRBD2 (5 bases). Germline CDR1 is LNHDA and CDR2 is SQIVND (reference sequence). Trimming left V 4 bases short and J 4 bases short, with 13 bases between. The CDR3 has 14 amino acids. The CDR3 DNA sequence: TGTGCCAGTAGTACCTTGCGGGTCGGAGAGACCCAGTACTTC. Protein product: CASSTLRVGETQYF. Full variable domain (missing parts from reference TRBV19 and TRBJ2-5): DGGITQSPKYLFRKEGQNVTLSCEQNLNHDAMYWYRQDPGQGLRLIYYSQIVNDFQKGDIAEGYSVSREKKESFPLTVTSAQKNPTAFYLCASSTLRVGETQYFGPGTRLLVL.

The V and J genes are TRBV30 and TRBJ1-1; perhaps TRBD1 as D (5 bases). The germline CDR1 and CDR2 sequences are GTSNPN and SVGIG (reference sequence). The CDR3 runs 14 residues. The germline V and J ends were trimmed by 5 bases and 11 bases, with 24 bases remaining between them. CDR3 in amino acids: CAWSLGHRYAVAFF. DNA for the CDR3: TGTGCCTGGTCCCTAGGACATCGATACGCTGTCGCTTTCTTT.

This clone was recorded a few times. V usage is TRBV9 and J usage is TRBJ2-1, with 8 bases that match TRBD2. The CDR3 extends over 14 amino acids. Germline assignment: CDR1 SGDLS and CDR2 YYNGEE. V shed 2 bases and J 6 bases; nucleotides not matched to a gene: 4. As DNA, the CDR3 is TGTGCCAGCAGCGTTGGACTAGCCCCCAATGAGCAGTTCTTC. Protein product: CASSVGLAPNEQFF. The complete variable domain, with remaining parts taken from reference TRBV9 and TRBJ2-1, reads DSGVTQTPKHLITATGQRVTLRCSPRSGDLSVYWYQQSLDQGLQFLIQYYNGEERAKGNILERFSAQQFPDLHSELNLSSLELGDSALYFCASSVGLAPNEQFFGPGTRLTVL.

V and J are TRBV7-9 and TRBJ2-7; D unresolved. The V end lost 5 bases, the J end lost 3 bases, and 11 bases lay between the germline ends. The CDR3 has 13 residues. Germline V gene lookup returns CDR1 SEHNR and CDR2 FQNEAQ (reference sequence). The CDR3 DNA reads TGTGCCAGCAGCCCCCAAGCGAGCTACGAGCAGTACTTC. Amino acids: CASSPQASYEQYF.

This chain uses TRBV12-3 or TRBV12-4 with TRBJ1-2; D not certain. The CDR3 is 12 amino acids. Trimming removed 3 bases at V and 5 bases at J, with 7 bases between. The CDR3 spells CASSFSEYGYTF. The CDR3 nucleotides are TGTGCCAGCAGTTTCTCCGAATATGGCTACACCTTC.

This clone came up once. V gene TRBV18 combines with J gene TRBJ1-5; maybe TRBD1 (5 bases). CDR3 size: 15 residues. Germline CDR1 KGHSH, CDR2 LQKENI. Trimming shortened V by 3 bases and J by 5 bases, and 14 bases separated the two germline ends. The CDR3 loop is CASSPGGIADQPQHF. As DNA, the CDR3 is TGTGCCAGCTCACCCGGGGGAATCGCGGATCAGCCCCAGCATTTT.

About this clone itself: At one end, the junction sequence differs from germline, possibly due to a read error. This chain joins TRBV7-9 and TRBJ2-1; D ambiguous. The germline gives CDR1 SEHNR, CDR2 FQNEAQ (reference sequence). There are 11 residues in the CDR3. The CDR3: CASSLSFRPLF. The CDR3 bases are TGTGCCAGCAGCTTATCTTTCCGGCCGCTCTTC.

This chain uses TRBV6-5 with TRBJ1-1, with D possibly TRBD1 on 5 matching bases. V shed 6 bases and J shed 4 bases, with 12 bases lying between them. This CDR3 spans 13 amino acids. Per the germline V gene, CDR1 is MNHEY and CDR2 is SVGAGI. The chain's CDR3 is CASSHQGSTEAFF. Written as DNA, the CDR3 is TGTGCCAGCAGCCACCAGGGAAGCACTGAAGCTTTCTTT.